The present TCR beta chain was sequenced within a study of regulatory T cells in long-lasting Graves disease. Arm-PCR with iRepertoire HTBI primers amplified the CDR3 regions for these TCR beta libraries. Each CDR3 protein is one row after TCRdb ran MiXCR on the multiplex PCR reads. The profile covers about 430,000 distinct CDR3 sequences, with 15% appearing a single time and roughly 8% taken by the ten largest. Broader study findings: Persistent patients had more shared public clonotypes (2,741) than new patients (roughly 970). Limited sample numbers may have lowered accuracy.

This clonotype was seen a single time. Its target is not known. At one boundary the junction diverges from the germline segment, which might be a read error. Time point in this sample: newly diagnosed GD, antithyroid drugs for less than 3 months. RNA extracted from PBMCs served as the sequencing template. American Thyroid Association guidelines defined Graves' disease diagnosis. CDR1 and CDR2 (germline): SGHRS, YFSETQ. The CDR3 sequence is 18 residues long. Another study also made use of these data, one on T cells in Graves' hyperthyroidism and ophthalmopathy.

This material consisted of peripheral blood mononuclear cells (PBMCs), taken at new diagnosis, from a patient treated with antithyroid drugs. The chain couples TRBV5-1 to TRBJ2-7; weak D call: TRBD1 (6 bases). The clonotype comes from a woman in her thirties or forties with Graves disease. CDR3 residues: CASSQDVSGQSLSYEQYF. The CDR3 coding sequence is TGTGCCAGCAGCCAAGACGTTAGTGGACAGAGCCTATCCTACGAGCAGTACTTC.